The clone carrying this T cell receptor (beta chain) was detected only once. The sample comes from a study of blood T cell repertoires in COVID-19. Participant-reported clinical history was the basis for cohort assignment. Cohort 3 donors were reported recovered after two negative PCRs, clearance, or symptom resolution. Trimming stripped 2 bases from V and 6 bases from J, with 14 bases between. The CDR3 is 15 residues long. Germline CDR1 is MNHEY and CDR2 is SMNVEV (reference sequence). Authors' analysis steps: Reference gene primer amplification gave nucleated cell count estimates. The method was immunoSEQ multiplex PCR; TCRdb's version includes in-frame clones alone and lacks a portion of them. Clone size and the V and J calls come from that table; the DNA yielded D and trimming. The sample contains approximately 250,000 clones, 75% to 90% of which appear only once.

This sequence was found in a woman aged 25 to 39 who had recovered from COVID-19. The specimen sequenced was PBMCs or T cells enriched from blood (not recorded which). The J gene is TRBJ2-1, the V gene TRBV27; the D gene is possibly TRBD2 (6 bases). The CDR3 DNA reads as TGTGCCAGCAGTTTAGCGACTAGATCAGGCAATGAGCAGTTCTTC. Its protein product is CASSLATRSGNEQFF.